This T cell receptor (beta chain) is from a study of shared clonotypes between healthy human individuals. The sorted-subset replicate PCRs were given around 190 ng DNA, which is 31,000 or so T cell genomes. The assay was immunoSEQ multiplex PCR, and TCRdb's table has in-frame clones only and misses some. The data show under 2,500,000 clones, around 95% seen once. Notes on this clone: Its antigen is currently unknown.

Those who donated were healthy HIV-negative adults, with no recent acute infections or vaccinations reported. Notes on the study in general: Shared clonotypes: about 5.3% naive CD4, approximately 3.4% naive CD8, about 2.4% memory CD4, approximately 0.4% memory CD8. Non-shared clonotypes displayed generation probabilities falling below those of clonotypes present in all four donors.

Sequencing input: naive CD4+ T cells sorted from blood. Subset described: CD45RA+ positively selected. The sequence derives from a man aged 18 to 29 in good health.

The CDR3 DNA follows: TGTGCCAGCAGTTACTCGGGAGGGGGTGGGTCCTACGAGCAGTACTTC. It is translated as CASSYSGGGGSYEQYF. V is TRBV6-5 and J is TRBJ2-7; possible D gene TRBD2, 7 bases. The germline V gene has CDR1 MNHEY and CDR2 SVGAGI. V was cut by 0 bases and J by 1 base, with 13 bases left in between. The CDR3 loop spans 16 amino acids.